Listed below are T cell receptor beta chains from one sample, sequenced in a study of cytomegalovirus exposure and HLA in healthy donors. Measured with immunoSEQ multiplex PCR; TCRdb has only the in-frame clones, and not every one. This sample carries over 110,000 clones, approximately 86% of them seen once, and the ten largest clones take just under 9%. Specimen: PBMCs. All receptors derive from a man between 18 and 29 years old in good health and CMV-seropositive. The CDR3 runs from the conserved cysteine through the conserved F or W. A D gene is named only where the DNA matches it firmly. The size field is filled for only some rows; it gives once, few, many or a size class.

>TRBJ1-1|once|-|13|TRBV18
TGTGCCAGCTCACCGGGGAGGGACACTGAAGCTTTCTTT
CASSPGRDTEAFF
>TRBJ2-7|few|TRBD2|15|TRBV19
TGTGCCAGTGCGGCCGGGACTACGAACTTATACGAGCAGTACTTC
CASAAGTTNLYEQYF
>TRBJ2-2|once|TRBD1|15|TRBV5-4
TGTGCCAGCAGCTTACAGGGGGCGTACACCGGGGAGCTGTTTTTT
CASSLQGAYTGELFF
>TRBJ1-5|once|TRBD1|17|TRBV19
TGTGCCAGTAGCCCGCCGGGACAGGGACATAGCAATCAGCCCCAGCATTTT
CASSPPGQGHSNQPQHF
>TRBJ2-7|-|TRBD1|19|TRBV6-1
TGTGCCAGCAGTGACCAGGGAGGACAGGGGGCAAAAAGGACCTACGAGCAGTACTTC
CASSDQGGQGAKRTYEQYF
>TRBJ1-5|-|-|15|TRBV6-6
TGTGCCAGCAGAGGGAGCTCAGTTTCGAATCAGCCCCAGCATTTT
CASRGSSVSNQPQHF
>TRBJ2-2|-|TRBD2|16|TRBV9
TGTGCCAGCAGCGTAGGGGTAGCGGGGGGAACCGGGGAGCTGTTTTTT
CASSVGVAGGTGELFF
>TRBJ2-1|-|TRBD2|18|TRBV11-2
TGTGCCAGCAGCAGATCCGGACTAGCTGCTCCTCCTTACAATGAGCAGTTCTTC
CASSRSGLAAPPYNEQFF
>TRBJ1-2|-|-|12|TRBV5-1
TGCGCCAGCAGCTCAGGTCTCTATGGCTACACCTTC
CASSSGLYGYTF
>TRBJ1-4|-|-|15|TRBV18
TGTGCCAGCTCCCGTGGACAGCTTCATAATGAAAAACTGTTTTTT
CASSRGQLHNEKLFF
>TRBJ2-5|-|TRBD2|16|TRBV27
TGTGCCAGCAGTTTCCGGCTAGCGGTAGTACAAGAGACCCAGTACTTC
CASSFRLAVVQETQYF
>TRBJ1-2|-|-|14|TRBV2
TGTGCCAGCAGTGAAGGAACTCTTAACTATGGCTACACCTTC
CASSEGTLNYGYTF
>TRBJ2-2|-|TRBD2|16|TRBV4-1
TGCGCCAGCAGCCAAGGGCTAGCGGTAAACACCGGGGAGCTGTTTTTT
CASSQGLAVNTGELFF
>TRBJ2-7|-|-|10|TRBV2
TGTGCCAGCGGAGATTACGAGCAGTACTTC
CASGDYEQYF
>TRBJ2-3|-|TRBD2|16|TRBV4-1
TGCGCCAGCAGCCAAAGTACAGCGGGAGTGGCAGATACGCAGTATTTT
CASSQSTAGVADTQYF
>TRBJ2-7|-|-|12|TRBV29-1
TGCAGCGTTGAAGTCGGAGCCGCCGAGCAGTACTTC
CSVEVGAAEQYF
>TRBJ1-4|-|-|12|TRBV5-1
TGCGCCAGCAGCTTGGACAGGGAAAAACTGTTTTTT
CASSLDREKLFF
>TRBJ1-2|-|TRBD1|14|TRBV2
TGTGCCAGCAGTGAAGAGACAGGGGAGCATGGCTACACCTTC
CASSEETGEHGYTF
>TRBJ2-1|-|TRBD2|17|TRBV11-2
TGTGCCAGCAGCTTAGTAGCGGGGGGGCCCTCCTACAATGAGCAGTTCTTC
CASSLVAGGPSYNEQFF
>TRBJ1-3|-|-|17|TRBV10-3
TGTGCCATCAGTGAGCCTCCGGGCCCCGACAGTGGAAACACCATATATTTT
CAISEPPGPDSGNTIYF
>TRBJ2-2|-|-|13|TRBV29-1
TGCAGCGTTCGGCAGGAAAACACCGGGGAGCTGTTTTTT
CSVRQENTGELFF
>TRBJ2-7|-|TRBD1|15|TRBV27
TGTGCCAGCAGCCCTAACAGGGGATATAACTACGAGCAGTACTTC
CASSPNRGYNYEQYF
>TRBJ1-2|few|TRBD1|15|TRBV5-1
TGCGCCAGCAGCTTAACACCGGGACAGACCTATGGCTACACCTTC
CASSLTPGQTYGYTF